Sequencing of this TCR beta chain was carried out in a study of CXCR3-negative and CXCR3-positive naive CD8 T cells. 5' RACE with UMI labels generated the TRB cDNA libraries. TCRdb re-called the 5' RACE reads, yielding one record per CDR3 amino acid sequence without DNA. This sample's table reports about 38,000 distinct CDR3 sequences. The CDR3 has 16 residues. The TCR was taken from a human donor in good health. Some clones in this sample may be carry-over from other donors' samples. This chain connects TRBV12-3 or TRBV12-4 to TRBJ2-3; without DNA, the TCRdb call of TRBD1 cannot be checked. The specimen was memory CD8+ T cells from blood. CDR3 region: CASSAPGTLYTDTQYF.